This T cell receptor beta chain was captured by sequencing in a study of cytomegalovirus exposure and HLA in healthy donors. The CDR3 consists of 17 residues. Germline CDR1 and CDR2: SGHVS and FNYEAQ. The junction had 7 bases not matched to a gene; V was cut back by 1 base and J by 1 base. The study ran its PCR with 60 Vbeta and 13 Jbeta primers. The table came from immunoSEQ multiplex PCR; TCRdb's copy has only in-frame clones and leaves some out. Among 99,000 or so clones listed, just under 80% were seen once. This clone was counted a single time. Its antigen remains unidentified. All donors participated as healthy donors of bone marrow. The study, taken as a whole, reports: A further, later analysis showed that HLA-associated TCR beta chains (compared with equally common others) were more clonally expanded. Whilst most TCR sequences proved rare, a subset of public TCRs occurred across many donors. An analysis that was carried out later associated 16,000 or so TCR beta sequences with HLA alleles at 0.05 false discovery rate.

This receptor was taken from a man aged 25-45 years in good health and CMV-seronegative. The rearrangement joins TRBV7-6 to TRBJ2-1; 7 bases match TRBD2. Sequenced input: PBMCs. The CDR3 bases are TGTGCCAGCAGCTTAGGGCTGGCCGGGGGGTCCTACAATGAGCAGTTCTTC. This translates into CASSLGLAGGSYNEQFF.